The rows below give T cell receptor beta chains drawn from one sample of a study of post-analysis software for immune sequencing data. One entry per CDR3 protein, called by TCRdb with MiXCR from the PCR reads. The sample includes around 770,000 distinct CDR3 sequences, around 45% of them seen just once. Sequenced sample: blood. All receptors derive from a girl between 10 and 17 years old with multiple sclerosis. Both conserved end residues are part of each CDR3. D genes are given only for firm matches. Size is stated for part of the rows, as once, few or many counts, or as a class when the clone is expanded.

CASLDSTDTQYF	TGTGCCAGCTTAGACAGCACAGATACGCAGTATTTT	NA	TRBV6-6	TRBJ2-3	NA
CASSLKTSGRAGTDTQYF	TGCGCCAGCAGCTTGAAGACTAGCGGGAGGGCCGGGACAGATACGCAGTATTTT	NA	TRBV5-1	TRBJ2-3	TRBD2
CASSQDHRFYNSPLHF	TGTGCCAGCAGCCAAGATCACCGGTTTTATAATTCACCCCTCCACTTT	NA	TRBV4-2	TRBJ1-6	NA
CASSWGGDHLSYNEQFF	TGCGCCAGCAGTTGGGGCGGGGACCACCTCTCCTACAATGAGCAGTTCTTC	NA	TRBV5-1	TRBJ2-1	NA
CSVEGTGGYEQYF	TGCAGCGTTGAGGGGACAGGGGGCTACGAGCAGTACTTC	many	TRBV29-1	TRBJ2-7	TRBD1
CSGEELLAGAPLGLNEQFF	TGCAGTGGTGAGGAATTGCTAGCGGGAGCTCCCCTAGGACTTAATGAGCAGTTCTTC	once	TRBV20-1	TRBJ2-1	TRBD2
CASGFDNEQFF	TGTGCTAGTGGTTTCGACAATGAGCAGTTCTTC	NA	TRBV12-5	TRBJ2-1	NA
CATSRLPGDEQFF	TGTGCCACCAGCAGACTGCCGGGCGATGAGCAGTTCTTC	NA	TRBV15	TRBJ2-1	NA
CASSLGEWLGEAFF	TGTGCCAGCAGCTTAGGAGAGTGGTTAGGTGAAGCTTTCTTT	NA	TRBV11-2	TRBJ1-1	NA
CASSWTGVVDGQFF	TGCGCCAGCAGCTGGACAGGGGTGGTCGATGGGCAGTTCTTC	NA	TRBV11-2	TRBJ2-1	TRBD1
CASSYSGGAPTEAFF	TGTGCCAGCAGTTACTCGGGGGGGGCCCCCACTGAAGCTTTCTTT	NA	TRBV6-5	TRBJ1-1	NA
CASSYSSGTLQETQYF	TGTGCCAGCAGTTACTCCAGTGGGACACTGCAAGAGACCCAGTACTTC	NA	TRBV6-5	TRBJ2-5	NA
CASSSPNTDTQYF	TGTGCCAGCAGCTCCCCAAACACAGATACGCAGTATTTT	NA	TRBV7-8	TRBJ2-3	NA
CSVGAVGVGTQYF	TGCAGCGTTGGAGCTGTGGGCGTTGGTACGCAGTATTTT	few	TRBV29-1	TRBJ2-3	NA
CASSYSAGRRGEPLMYYGYTF	TGTGCCAGCAGTTACTCTGCGGGACGGAGGGGGGAACCGCTTATGTACTATGGCTACACCTTC	few	TRBV6-5	TRBJ1-2	NA
CSARHPSLGVAETQYF	TGCAGTGCTAGACATCCCAGTTTAGGGGTTGCAGAGACCCAGTACTTC	few	TRBV20-1	TRBJ2-5	NA
CASSFRRANEKLFF	TGTGCCAGCAGTTTCCGGCGAGCTAATGAAAAACTGTTTTTT	NA	TRBV12-3/TRBV12-4	TRBJ1-4	NA
CASSPTDSPNEKLFF	TGTGCCAGCAGCCCGACCGACAGTCCTAATGAAAAACTGTTTTTT	NA	TRBV6-5	TRBJ1-4	NA
CASSYVGGQFF	TGTGCCAGCAGTTACGTGGGTGGGCAGTTCTTC	NA	TRBV6-2/TRBV6-3	TRBJ2-1	NA
CASSQDLGGGYGYTF	TGTGCCAGCAGCCAAGATTTAGGGGGCGGGTATGGCTACACCTTC	few	TRBV3-1	TRBJ1-2	TRBD1
CASSPSGGYTGELFF	TGTGCCAGCAGCCCATCGGGGGGATACACCGGGGAGCTGTTTTTT	NA	TRBV7-3	TRBJ2-2	TRBD2
CASSFSAETYEQYF	TGTGCCAGCAGTTTTTCGGCAGAAACCTACGAGCAGTACTTC	few	TRBV12-3/TRBV12-4	TRBJ2-7	NA
CSALLQQEYGYTF	TGCAGTGCGTTACTACAACAGGAGTATGGCTACACCTTC	few	TRBV20-1	TRBJ1-2	NA
CASSVHGLAGGGEQFF	TGTGCCAGCAGCGTACACGGACTAGCGGGAGGCGGTGAGCAGTTCTTC	NA	TRBV11-2	TRBJ2-1	TRBD2
CASSPGLAQPQHF	TGTGCCAGCAGCCCAGGGCTTGCTCAGCCCCAGCATTTT	NA	TRBV27	TRBJ1-5	NA
CASSPTQGSYEQYF	TGTGCCAGCAGCCCAACACAGGGCTCCTACGAGCAGTACTTC	NA	TRBV11-2	TRBJ2-7	NA
CASSLGTSGSRTQYF	TGTGCCAGCAGTCTCGGGACTAGCGGGAGCCGTACGCAGTATTTT	NA	TRBV27	TRBJ2-3	TRBD2
CASSLLPPGGGTQYF	TGTGCCAGCAGCTTACTGCCCCCAGGAGGCGGTACGCAGTATTTT	NA	TRBV7-2	TRBJ2-3	NA
CASSLKSGYTDTQYF	TGTGCCAGCAGCTTAAAAAGCGGATACACAGATACGCAGTATTTT	NA	TRBV7-3	TRBJ2-3	NA
CASRQVQSGRAADTQYF	TGCGCCAGCAGGCAAGTACAATCGGGCAGGGCTGCAGATACGCAGTATTTT	NA	TRBV4-3	TRBJ2-3	NA
CATSAGQGGIEPQHF	TGTGCCACCAGTGCGGGACAGGGGGGTATAGAGCCCCAGCATTTT	few	TRBV24-1	TRBJ1-5	TRBD1
CATSDLSGEETQYF	TGTGCCACCAGTGATTTGTCGGGGGAAGAGACCCAGTACTTC	NA	TRBV24-1	TRBJ2-5	NA
CASSYSMVSGANVLTF	TGTGCCAGCAGTTACTCGATGGTATCTGGGGCCAACGTCCTGACTTTC	NA	TRBV6-5	TRBJ2-6	NA
CASSLAGGLLFF	TGCGCCAGCAGCTTGGCAGGGGGCCTGCTGTTTTTT	few	TRBV5-1	TRBJ2-2	TRBD1
CASSSPIGVADTQYF	TGTGCCAGCAGCTCCCCGATAGGAGTCGCAGATACGCAGTATTTT	NA	TRBV5-5	TRBJ2-3	NA
CVSSYDPSGMRNEQFF	TGTGTCAGCAGCTATGACCCTAGCGGGATGAGAAATGAGCAGTTCTTC	NA	TRBV7-9	TRBJ2-1	TRBD2
CSVLTGGSTDTQYF	TGCAGCGTTCTGACAGGGGGTAGCACAGATACGCAGTATTTT	NA	TRBV29-1	TRBJ2-3	TRBD1
CATSRESRGISSGANVLTF	TGTGCCACCAGCAGAGAAAGTAGAGGGATCAGCTCTGGGGCCAACGTCCTGACTTTC	NA	TRBV15	TRBJ2-6	NA
CASSRSRGGASNEQFF	TGTGCCAGCAGTCGAAGCCGCGGGGGGGCCTCGAATGAGCAGTTCTTC	once	TRBV2	TRBJ2-1	TRBD2
CASSLPPVRNEQFF	TGTGCCAGCAGCTTGCCCCCGGTTAGAAATGAGCAGTTCTTC	few	TRBV5-6	TRBJ2-1	NA